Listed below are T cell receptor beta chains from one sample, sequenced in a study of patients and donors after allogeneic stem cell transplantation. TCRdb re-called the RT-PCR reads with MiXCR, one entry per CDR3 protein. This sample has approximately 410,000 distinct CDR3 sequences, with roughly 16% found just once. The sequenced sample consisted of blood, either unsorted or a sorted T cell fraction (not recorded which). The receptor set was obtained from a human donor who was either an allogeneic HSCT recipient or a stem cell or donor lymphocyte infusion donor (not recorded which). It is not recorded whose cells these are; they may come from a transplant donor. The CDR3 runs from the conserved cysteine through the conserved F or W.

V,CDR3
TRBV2,CASSEDERGGPNEQFF
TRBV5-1,CASSFSGGAEETQYF
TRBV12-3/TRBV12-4,CASSRQGYATGELFF
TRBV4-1,CASSQEGRGAETQYF
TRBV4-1,CASSRVLAGGPTGELFF
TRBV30,CAWSSSTGGLSNQPQHF
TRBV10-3,CAISATGTDYEQYF
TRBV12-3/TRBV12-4,CASREQGATDQPQHF
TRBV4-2,CASSQESLAGGPLKETQYF
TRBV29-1,CSVISGGRGYF
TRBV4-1,CASSQGLDYEQYF
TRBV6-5,CASRYLVGGHTEAFF
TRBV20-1,CSAWGTDPSLTGNTIYF
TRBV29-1,CSVDVAGQVGQETQYF
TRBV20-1,CSARERAGWPDTQYF
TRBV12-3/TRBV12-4,CASSSARRGVKNIQYF
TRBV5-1,CASSNRGTGELFF
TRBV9,CASSSGSSAGELFF
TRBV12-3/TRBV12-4,CASSFWWLSGANVLTF
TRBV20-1,CSARDLRAGANVLTF
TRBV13,CASSLDKGLGVNEQYF
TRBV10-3,CAHSRGRDGLGYTF
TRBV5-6,CASSLIVGQGRVGSPLHF
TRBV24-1,CATSDLTPAGLFF
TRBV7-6,CASSLVVGGAGETQYF
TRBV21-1,CASSTYRDNYGYTF
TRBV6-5,CASSYSGTTGRWTDTQYF
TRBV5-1,CASSTGTSGGYSYNEQFF